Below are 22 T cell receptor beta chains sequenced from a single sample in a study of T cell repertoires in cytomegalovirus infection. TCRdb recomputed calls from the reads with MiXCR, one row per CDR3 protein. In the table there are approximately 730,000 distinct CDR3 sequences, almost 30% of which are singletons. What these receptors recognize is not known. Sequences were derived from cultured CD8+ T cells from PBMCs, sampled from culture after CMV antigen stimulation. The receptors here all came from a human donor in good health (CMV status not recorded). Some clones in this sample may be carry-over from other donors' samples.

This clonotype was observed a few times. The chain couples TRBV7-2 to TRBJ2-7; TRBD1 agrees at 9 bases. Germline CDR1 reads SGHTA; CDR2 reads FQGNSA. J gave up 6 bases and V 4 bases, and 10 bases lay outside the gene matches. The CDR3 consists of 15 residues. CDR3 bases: TGTGCCAGCAGCTCACAGGGGGCGCCGAGCTCCGAGCAGTACTTC. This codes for CASSSQGAPSSEQYF.

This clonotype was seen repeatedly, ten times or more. This chain's CDR3 is CASSFLTGGDLTNEKLFF. CDR3 DNA sequence: TGTGCCAGCAGCTTTTTGACAGGGGGGGACCTGACTAATGAAAAACTGTTTTTT. V and J are TRBV7-9 and TRBJ1-4, with TRBD1 matching over 9 bases. The CDR3 runs 18 residues. The germline V gene has CDR1 SEHNR and CDR2 FQNEAQ (reference sequence). J gave up 2 bases and V 3 bases, and 10 bases lay outside the gene matches.

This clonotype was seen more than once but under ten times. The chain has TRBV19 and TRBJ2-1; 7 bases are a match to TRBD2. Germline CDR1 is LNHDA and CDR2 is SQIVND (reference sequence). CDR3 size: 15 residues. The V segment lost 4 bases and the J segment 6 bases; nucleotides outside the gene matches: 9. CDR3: CASSNPGGGINEQFF. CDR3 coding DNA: TGTGCCAGTAGTAACCCCGGCGGGGGAATCAATGAGCAGTTCTTC.

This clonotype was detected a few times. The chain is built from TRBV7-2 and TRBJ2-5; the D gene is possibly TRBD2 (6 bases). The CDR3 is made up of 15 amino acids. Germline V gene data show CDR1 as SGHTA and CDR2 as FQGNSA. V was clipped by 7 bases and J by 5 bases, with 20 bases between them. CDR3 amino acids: CASNLLEGSVETQYF. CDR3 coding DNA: TGTGCCAGCAACCTCTTGGAGGGGAGTGTGGAGACCCAGTACTTC.

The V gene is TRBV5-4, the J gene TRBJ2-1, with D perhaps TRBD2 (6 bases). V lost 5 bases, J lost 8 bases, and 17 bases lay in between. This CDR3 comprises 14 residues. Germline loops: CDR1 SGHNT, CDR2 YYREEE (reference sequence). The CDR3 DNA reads TGTGCCAGCAGTTATCTAGGAGGGAGCTATGAGCAGTTCTTC. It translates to CASSYLGGSYEQFF. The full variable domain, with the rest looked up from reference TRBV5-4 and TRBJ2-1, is ETGVTQSPTHLIKTRGQQVTLRCSSQSGHNTVSWYQQALGQGPQFIFQYYREEENGRGNFPPRFSGLQFPNYSSELNVNALELDDSALYLCASSYLGGSYEQFFGPGTRLTVL.

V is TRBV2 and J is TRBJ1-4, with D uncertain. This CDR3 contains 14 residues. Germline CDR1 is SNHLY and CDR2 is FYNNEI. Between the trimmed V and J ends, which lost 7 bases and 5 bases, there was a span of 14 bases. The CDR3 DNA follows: TGTGCCAGCAACATCCCGGAGGCGAATGAAAAACTGTTTTTT. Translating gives CASNIPEANEKLFF.

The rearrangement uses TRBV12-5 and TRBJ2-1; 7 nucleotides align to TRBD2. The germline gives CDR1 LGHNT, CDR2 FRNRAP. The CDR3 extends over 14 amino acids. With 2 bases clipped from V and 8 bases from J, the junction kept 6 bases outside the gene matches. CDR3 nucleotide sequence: TGTGCTAGTGGTTTGAACGGGGGAGGGTATGAGCAGTTCTTC. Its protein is CASGLNGGGYEQFF. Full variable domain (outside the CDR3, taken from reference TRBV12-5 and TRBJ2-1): DARVTQTPRHKVTEMGQEVTMRCQPILGHNTVFWYRQTMMQGLELLAYFRNRAPLDDSGMPKDRFSAEMPDATLATLKIQPSEPRDSAVYFCASGLNGGGYEQFFGPGTRLTVL.

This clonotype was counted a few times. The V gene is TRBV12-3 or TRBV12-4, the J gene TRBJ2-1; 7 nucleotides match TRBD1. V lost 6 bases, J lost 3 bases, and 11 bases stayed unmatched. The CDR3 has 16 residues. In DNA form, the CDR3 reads TGTGCCAGCAGCTCGTCCACAGGGGACAACTACAATGAGCAGTTCTTC. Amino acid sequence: CASSSSTGDNYNEQFF.

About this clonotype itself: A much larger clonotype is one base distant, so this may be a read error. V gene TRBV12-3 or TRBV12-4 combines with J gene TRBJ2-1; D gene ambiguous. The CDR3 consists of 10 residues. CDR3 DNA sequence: TGTACCAGCAGCGCGAATGAGCAGTTCTTC. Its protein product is CTSSANEQFF.

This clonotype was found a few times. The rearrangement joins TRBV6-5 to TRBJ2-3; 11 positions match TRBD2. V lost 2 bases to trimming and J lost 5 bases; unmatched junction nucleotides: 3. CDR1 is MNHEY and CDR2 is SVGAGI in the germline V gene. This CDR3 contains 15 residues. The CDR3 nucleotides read TGTGCCAGCAGTTACCTAGCGGGGGGCGGAGATACGCAGTATTTT. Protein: CASSYLAGGGDTQYF.

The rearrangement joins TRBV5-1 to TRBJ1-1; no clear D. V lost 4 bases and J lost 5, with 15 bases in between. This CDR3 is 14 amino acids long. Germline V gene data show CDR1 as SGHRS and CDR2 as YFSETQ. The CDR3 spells CASSPRSLNTEAFF. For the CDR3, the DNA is TGCGCCAGCAGCCCCCGGAGCCTTAATACTGAAGCTTTCTTT.

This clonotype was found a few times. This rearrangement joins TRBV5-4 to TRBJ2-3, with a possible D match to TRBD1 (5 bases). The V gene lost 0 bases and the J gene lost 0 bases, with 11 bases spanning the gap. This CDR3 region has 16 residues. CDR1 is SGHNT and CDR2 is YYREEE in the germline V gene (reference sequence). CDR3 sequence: CASSLVPRESTDTQYF. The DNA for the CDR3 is TGTGCCAGCAGCTTGGTTCCCAGGGAAAGCACAGATACGCAGTATTTT.

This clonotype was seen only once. DNA for the CDR3: TGTGCCAGCAGCCCGGGGAGTTTCTCCTACAATGAGCAGTTCTTC. Its translation: CASSPGSFSYNEQFF. V is TRBV3-1 and J is TRBJ2-1, with D possibly TRBD2 on 5 matching bases. CDR3 length: 15 residues. V was cut by 4 bases and J by 0 bases, with 10 bases left in between. The V gene's germline CDR1 is LGHDT and CDR2 YNNKEL (reference sequence).

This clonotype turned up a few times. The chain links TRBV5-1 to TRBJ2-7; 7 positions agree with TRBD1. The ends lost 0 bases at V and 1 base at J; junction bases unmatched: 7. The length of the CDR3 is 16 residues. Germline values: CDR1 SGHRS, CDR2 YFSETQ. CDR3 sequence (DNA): TGCGCCAGCAGCTTGGAACAGGGGCTCCTTTCCTACGAGCAGTACTTC. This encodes CASSLEQGLLSYEQYF.

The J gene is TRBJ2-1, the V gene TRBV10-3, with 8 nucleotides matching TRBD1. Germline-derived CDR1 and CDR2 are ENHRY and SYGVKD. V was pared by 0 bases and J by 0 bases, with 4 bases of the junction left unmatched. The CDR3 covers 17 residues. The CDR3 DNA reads TGTGCCATCAGTGAGTCGACAGGGGAATTCTCCTACAATGAGCAGTTCTTC. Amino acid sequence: CAISESTGEFSYNEQFF.

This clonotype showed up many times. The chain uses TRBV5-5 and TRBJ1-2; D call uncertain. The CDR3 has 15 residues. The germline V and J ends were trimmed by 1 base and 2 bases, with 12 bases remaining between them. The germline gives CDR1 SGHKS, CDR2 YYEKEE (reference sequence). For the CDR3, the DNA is TGTGCCAGCAGCTTGATAGGGCTACCGAACTATGGCTACACCTTC. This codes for CASSLIGLPNYGYTF.

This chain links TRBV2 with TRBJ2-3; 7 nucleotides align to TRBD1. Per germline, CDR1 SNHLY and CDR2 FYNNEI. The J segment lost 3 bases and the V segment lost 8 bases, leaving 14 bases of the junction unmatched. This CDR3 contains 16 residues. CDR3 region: CASHPTGTLRTDTQYF. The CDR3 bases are TGTGCCAGCCACCCGACAGGGACACTGCGGACAGATACGCAGTATTTT.

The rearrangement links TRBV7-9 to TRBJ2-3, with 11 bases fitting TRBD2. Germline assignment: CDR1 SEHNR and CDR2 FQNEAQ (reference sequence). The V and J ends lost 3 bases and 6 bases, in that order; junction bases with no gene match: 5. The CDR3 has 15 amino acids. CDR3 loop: CASSLGLAEADTQYF. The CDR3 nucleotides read TGTGCCAGCAGCTTGGGACTAGCGGAGGCTGATACGCAGTATTTT.

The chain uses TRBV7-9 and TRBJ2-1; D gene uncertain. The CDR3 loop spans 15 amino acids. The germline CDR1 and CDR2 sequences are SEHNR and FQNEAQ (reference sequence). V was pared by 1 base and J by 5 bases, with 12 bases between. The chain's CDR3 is CASSLVVGVNNEQFF. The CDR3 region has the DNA TGTGCCAGCAGCTTAGTGGTCGGAGTGAACAATGAGCAGTTCTTC.

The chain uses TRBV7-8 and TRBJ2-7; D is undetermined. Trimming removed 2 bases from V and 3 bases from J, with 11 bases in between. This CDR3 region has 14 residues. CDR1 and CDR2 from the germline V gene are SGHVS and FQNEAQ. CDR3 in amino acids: CASSLWVDGYEQYV. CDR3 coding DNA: TGTGCCAGCAGCTTATGGGTTGACGGCTACGAGCAGTACGTC.

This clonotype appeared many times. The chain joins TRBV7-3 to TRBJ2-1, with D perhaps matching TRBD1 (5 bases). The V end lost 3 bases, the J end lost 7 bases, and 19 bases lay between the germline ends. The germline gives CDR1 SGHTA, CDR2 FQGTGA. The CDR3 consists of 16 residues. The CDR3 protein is CASSFSFDSVGNEQFF. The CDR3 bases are TGTGCCAGCAGCTTCTCCTTCGACAGTGTTGGTAATGAGCAGTTCTTC.

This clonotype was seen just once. CDR3: CASTNSGGAWETQYF. The CDR3 DNA is TGTGCCAGCACCAACTCGGGGGGCGCGTGGGAGACCCAGTACTTC. The V gene is TRBV2, the J gene TRBJ2-5; D is perhaps TRBD2 (7 bases). This CDR3 region has 15 residues. CDR1 and CDR2 from the germline V gene are SNHLY and FYNNEI. Trimming shortened V by 7 bases and J by 5 bases, and 20 bases separated the two germline ends.